This record concerns one T cell receptor beta chain sequence. Its antigen is currently unknown. PCR amplification relied on 60 Vbeta primers (plus 13 Jbeta primers). Only in-frame clones appear in the TCRdb table, and some are missing; sequencing was by immunoSEQ multiplex PCR. The sample lists about 140,000 clones, 75% to 85% seen once, with under 6% in the top ten. Germline trimming cut 2 bases from V and 7 bases from J; bases unmatched to any gene: 1. The germline CDR1 and CDR2 sequences are MNHEY and SVGAGI. CDR3 size: 12 residues. This sample is drawn from a study of cytomegalovirus exposure and HLA in healthy donors. For the study at large: Of all 400 or so donors who were genotyped, 80% to 85% belonged to the Caucasian-associated ancestry cluster.

Study outcomes and limitations: Altogether, 164 TCR beta chains were recorded as cytomegalovirus-associated. Presence/absence analyses assumed roughly uniform sequencing depth across donors.

This chain links TRBV6-5 with TRBJ2-7; 8 bases are shared with TRBD1. The sequence came from a man aged 35 to 55 in good health and CMV-seronegative. The sample consisted of PBMCs. In DNA, the CDR3 is TGTGCCAGCAGTTACGGGACAGGAGAGCAGTACTTC. It is translated as CASSYGTGEQYF.